This TCR beta chain appears in the sequencing data of a study of cytomegalovirus exposure and HLA in healthy donors. TCRdb keeps only in-frame clones here, not all; method: immunoSEQ multiplex PCR. This sample has roughly 120,000 clones, with approximately 90% found just once. The germline CDR1 and CDR2 sequences are MGHDK and SYGVNS. The ends were cut back, 8 bases at V and 1 base at J, with 12 bases in the middle. The length of the CDR3 is 14 residues. The sequenced material came from PBMCs. V is TRBV25-1 and J is TRBJ1-3; D gene ambiguous. The receptor was derived from a woman aged 18 to 35 in good health and CMV-seronegative. The CDR3 sequence: CASAPTSSGNTIYF. CDR3 nucleotides: TGTGCCAGCGCCCCGACTTCATCTGGAAACACCATATATTTT.